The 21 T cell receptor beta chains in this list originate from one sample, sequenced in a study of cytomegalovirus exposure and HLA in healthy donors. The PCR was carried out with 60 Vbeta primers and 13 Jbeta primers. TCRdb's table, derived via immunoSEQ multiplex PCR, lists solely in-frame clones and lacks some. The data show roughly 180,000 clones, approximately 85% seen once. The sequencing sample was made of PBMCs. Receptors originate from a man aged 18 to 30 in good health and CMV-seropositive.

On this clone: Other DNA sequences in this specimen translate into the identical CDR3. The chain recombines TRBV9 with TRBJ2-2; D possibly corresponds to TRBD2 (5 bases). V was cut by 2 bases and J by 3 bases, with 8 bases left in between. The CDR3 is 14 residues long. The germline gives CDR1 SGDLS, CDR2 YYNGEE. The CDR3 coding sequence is TGTGCCAGCAGCGTGGCGGGTGACACCGGGGAGCTGTTTTTT. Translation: CASSVAGDTGELFF.

The CDR3 is CASSHPQGYTF. CDR3 in DNA: TGTGCCAGCAGCCATCCCCAAGGCTACACCTTC. This rearrangement joins TRBV7-9 to TRBJ1-2; D is uncertain. Germline V CDR1 and CDR2: SEHNR, FQNEAQ (reference sequence). The germline V and J ends were trimmed by 5 bases and 8 bases, with 9 bases remaining between them. The CDR3 length is 11 residues. The full variable domain, rest sourced from reference TRBV7-9 and TRBJ1-2, is DTGVSQNPRHKITKRGQNVTFRCDPISEHNRLYWYRQTLGQGPEFLTYFQNEAQLEKSRLLSDRFSAERPKGSFSTLEIQRTEQGDSAMYLCASSHPQGYTFGSGTRLTVV.

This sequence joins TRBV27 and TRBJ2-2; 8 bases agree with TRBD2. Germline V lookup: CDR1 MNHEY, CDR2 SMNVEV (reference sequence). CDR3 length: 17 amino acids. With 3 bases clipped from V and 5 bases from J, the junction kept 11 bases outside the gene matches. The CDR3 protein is CASSFGRGGGSTGELFF. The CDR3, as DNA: TGTGCCAGCAGTTTCGGCCGGGGCGGGGGGTCTACCGGGGAGCTGTTTTTT.

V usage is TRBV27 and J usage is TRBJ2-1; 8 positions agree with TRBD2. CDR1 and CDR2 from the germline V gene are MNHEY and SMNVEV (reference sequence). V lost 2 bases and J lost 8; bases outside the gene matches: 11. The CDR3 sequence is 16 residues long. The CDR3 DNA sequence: TGTGCCAGCAGTTTAAGGACGGGGGGGCCGGTAGATGAGCAGTTCTTC. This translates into CASSLRTGGPVDEQFF.

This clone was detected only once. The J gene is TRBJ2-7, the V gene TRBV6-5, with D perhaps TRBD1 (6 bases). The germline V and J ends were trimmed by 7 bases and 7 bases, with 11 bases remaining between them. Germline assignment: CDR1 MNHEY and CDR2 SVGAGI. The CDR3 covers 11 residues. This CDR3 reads CASTQGWEQYF. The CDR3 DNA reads TGTGCCAGCACCCAGGGGTGGGAGCAGTACTTC.

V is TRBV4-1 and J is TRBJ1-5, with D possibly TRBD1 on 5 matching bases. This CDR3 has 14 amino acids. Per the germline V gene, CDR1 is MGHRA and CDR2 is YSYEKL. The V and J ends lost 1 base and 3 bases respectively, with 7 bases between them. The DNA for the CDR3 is TGCGCCAGCAGCCAAGCAGGGTCCAATCAGCCCCAGCATTTT. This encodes CASSQAGSNQPQHF.

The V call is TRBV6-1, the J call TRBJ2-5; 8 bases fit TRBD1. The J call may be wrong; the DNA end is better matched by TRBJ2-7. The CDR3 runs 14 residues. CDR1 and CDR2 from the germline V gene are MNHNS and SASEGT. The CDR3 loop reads CASTRDRSSYEQYF. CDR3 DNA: TGTGCCAGCACAAGGGACAGGAGCTCCTACGAGCAGTACTTC.

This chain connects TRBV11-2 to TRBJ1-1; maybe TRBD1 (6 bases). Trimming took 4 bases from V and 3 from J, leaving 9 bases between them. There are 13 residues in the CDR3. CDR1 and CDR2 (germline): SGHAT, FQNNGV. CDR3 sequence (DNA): TGTGCCAGCAGCTCCTACAGGGACACTGAAGCTTTCTTT. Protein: CASSSYRDTEAFF.

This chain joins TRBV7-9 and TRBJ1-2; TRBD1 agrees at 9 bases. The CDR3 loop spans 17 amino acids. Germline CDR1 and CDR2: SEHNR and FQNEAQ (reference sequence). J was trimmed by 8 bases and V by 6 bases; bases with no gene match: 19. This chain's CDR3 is CASREPHTGGKHKGYTF. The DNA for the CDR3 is TGTGCCAGCAGAGAGCCCCACACAGGGGGCAAGCATAAAGGCTACACCTTC.

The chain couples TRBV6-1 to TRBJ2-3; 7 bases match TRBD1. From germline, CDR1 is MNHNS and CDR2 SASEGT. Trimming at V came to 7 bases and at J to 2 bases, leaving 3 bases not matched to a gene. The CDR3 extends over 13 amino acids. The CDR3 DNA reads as TGTGCCAGCACCGGGACAGTCACAGATACGCAGTATTTT. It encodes CASTGTVTDTQYF.

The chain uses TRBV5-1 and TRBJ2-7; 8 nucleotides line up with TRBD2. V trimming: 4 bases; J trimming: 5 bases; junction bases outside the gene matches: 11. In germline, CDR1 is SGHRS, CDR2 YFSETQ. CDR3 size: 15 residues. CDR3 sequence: CASSPGLVLRHEQYF. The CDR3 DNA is TGCGCCAGCAGCCCGGGACTAGTCCTAAGGCACGAGCAGTACTTC.

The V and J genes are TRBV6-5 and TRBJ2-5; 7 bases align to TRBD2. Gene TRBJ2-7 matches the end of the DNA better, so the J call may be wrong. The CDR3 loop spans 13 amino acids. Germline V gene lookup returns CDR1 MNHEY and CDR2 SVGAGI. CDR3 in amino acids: CASSLGRVYEQYF. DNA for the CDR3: TGTGCCAGCAGTCTGGGGAGGGTCTACGAGCAGTACTTC.

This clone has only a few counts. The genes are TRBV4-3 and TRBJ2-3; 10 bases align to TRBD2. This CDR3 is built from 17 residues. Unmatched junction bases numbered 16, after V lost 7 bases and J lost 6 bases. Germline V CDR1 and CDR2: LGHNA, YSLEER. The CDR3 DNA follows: TGCGCCAGCACCGAACGGGTAGCGGGGGGCCTTCCGGATACGCAGTATTTT. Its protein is CASTERVAGGLPDTQYF.

The CDR3 spells CASSRGPDTGELFF. CDR3 bases: TGCGCCAGCAGCAGGGGTCCGGACACCGGGGAGCTGTTTTTT. This sequence joins TRBV10-1 and TRBJ2-2, with a tentative D call TRBD1 (6 bases). Germline assignment: CDR1 WNHNN and CDR2 SYGVQD (reference sequence). Trimming pared 6 bases from V and 3 bases from J, leaving 11 bases between. The length of the CDR3 is 14 residues.

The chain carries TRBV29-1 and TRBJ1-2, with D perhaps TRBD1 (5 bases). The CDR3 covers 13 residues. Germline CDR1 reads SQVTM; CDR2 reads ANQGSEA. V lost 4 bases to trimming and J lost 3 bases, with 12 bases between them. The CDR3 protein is CSVVGPTDYGYTF. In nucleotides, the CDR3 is TGCAGCGTTGTAGGGCCGACAGACTATGGCTACACCTTC.

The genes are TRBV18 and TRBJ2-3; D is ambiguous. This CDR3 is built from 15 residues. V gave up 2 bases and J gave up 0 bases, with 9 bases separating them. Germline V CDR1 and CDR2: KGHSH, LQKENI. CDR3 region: CASSPVPTSTDTQYF. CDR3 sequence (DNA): TGTGCCAGCTCACCAGTGCCGACTAGCACAGATACGCAGTATTTT.

In nucleotides, the CDR3 is TGTGCCAGTAGTACGGGACTAGCAGGGGATACGCAGTATTTT. Translating it yields CASSTGLAGDTQYF. The chain uses TRBV19 and TRBJ2-3; TRBD2 agrees at 9 bases. The CDR3 length is 14 residues. In germline, CDR1 is LNHDA, CDR2 SQIVND (reference sequence). The J segment lost 6 bases and the V segment lost 4 bases, leaving 5 bases of the junction unmatched.

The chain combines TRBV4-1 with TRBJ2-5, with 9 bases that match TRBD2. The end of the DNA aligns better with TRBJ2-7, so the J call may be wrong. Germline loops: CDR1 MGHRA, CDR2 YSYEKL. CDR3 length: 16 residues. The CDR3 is CASSQETAGGLYEQYF. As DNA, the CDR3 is TGCGCCAGCAGCCAAGAAACAGCGGGGGGACTCTACGAGCAGTACTTC.

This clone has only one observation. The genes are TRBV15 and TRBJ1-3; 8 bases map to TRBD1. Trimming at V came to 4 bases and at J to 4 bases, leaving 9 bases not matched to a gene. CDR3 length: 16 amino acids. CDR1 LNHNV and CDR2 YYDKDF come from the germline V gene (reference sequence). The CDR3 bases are TGTGCCACCAGCATCGTGACAGGGGTTCCCGGAAACACCATATATTTT. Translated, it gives CATSIVTGVPGNTIYF.

For the CDR3, the DNA is TGCAGCGTTGCGCGGGTTGGGCCGAAGGAGACCCAGTACTTC. It specifies CSVARVGPKETQYF. The J gene is TRBJ2-5, the V gene TRBV29-1; a weak D match, TRBD2 (5 bases). Germline V gives CDR1 SQVTM, CDR2 ANQGSEA. The CDR3 has 14 amino acids. V gave up 4 bases and J gave up 5 bases, with 17 bases separating them.

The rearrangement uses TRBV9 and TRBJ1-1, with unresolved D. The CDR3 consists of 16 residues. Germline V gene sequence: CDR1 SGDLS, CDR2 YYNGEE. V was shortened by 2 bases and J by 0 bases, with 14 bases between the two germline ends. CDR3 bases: TGTGCCAGCAGCGTTACTACCGGGGATATGAACACTGAAGCTTTCTTT. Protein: CASSVTTGDMNTEAFF. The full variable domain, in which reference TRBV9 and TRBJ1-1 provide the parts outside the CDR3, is DSGVTQTPKHLITATGQRVTLRCSPRSGDLSVYWYQQSLDQGLQFLIQYYNGEERAKGNILERFSAQQFPDLHSELNLSSLELGDSALYFCASSVTTGDMNTEAFFGQGTRLTVV.